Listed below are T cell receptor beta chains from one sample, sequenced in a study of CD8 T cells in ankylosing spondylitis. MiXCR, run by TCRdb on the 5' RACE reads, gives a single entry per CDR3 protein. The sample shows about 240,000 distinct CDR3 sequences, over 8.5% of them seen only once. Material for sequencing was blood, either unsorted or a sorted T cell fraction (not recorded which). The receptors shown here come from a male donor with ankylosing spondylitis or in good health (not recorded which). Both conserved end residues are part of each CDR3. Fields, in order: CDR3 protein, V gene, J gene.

CDR3 protein: CSGAGGTDTQYF
V gene: TRBV20-1
J gene: TRBJ2-3

CDR3 protein: CASRTGQGPTPGSQHF
V gene: TRBV6-1
J gene: TRBJ1-5

CDR3 protein: CASSLLGTSKGETQYF
V gene: TRBV7-7
J gene: TRBJ2-5

CDR3 protein: CSARDRWGPMNTEAFF
V gene: TRBV20-1
J gene: TRBJ1-1

CDR3 protein: CASSFAHSPTYNEQFF
V gene: TRBV12-3/TRBV12-4
J gene: TRBJ2-1

CDR3 protein: CSVVSGRETQYF
V gene: TRBV29-1
J gene: TRBJ2-5

CDR3 protein: CASSSRDTRSYEQYF
V gene: TRBV12-3/TRBV12-4
J gene: TRBJ2-7

CDR3 protein: CASSQDPEWEGSIQYF
V gene: TRBV4-2
J gene: TRBJ2-4

CDR3 protein: CASSLSGGNEQFF
V gene: TRBV7-2
J gene: TRBJ2-1

CDR3 protein: CASSLAAGERYTEAFF
V gene: TRBV7-9
J gene: TRBJ1-1

CDR3 protein: CASSTPGTGVSTAELFF
V gene: TRBV5-1
J gene: TRBJ2-2

CDR3 protein: CASKVLAGAPDTQYF
V gene: TRBV5-1
J gene: TRBJ2-3

CDR3 protein: CASSLSYRGQGNEQFF
V gene: TRBV7-2
J gene: TRBJ2-1

CDR3 protein: CASSFDGYYGYTF
V gene: TRBV7-9
J gene: TRBJ1-2

CDR3 protein: CSARGGSYNEQFF
V gene: TRBV20-1
J gene: TRBJ2-1

CDR3 protein: CSARAPHRGRGGYTF
V gene: TRBV20-1
J gene: TRBJ1-2

CDR3 protein: CASSPHPLIQETQYF
V gene: TRBV4-1
J gene: TRBJ2-5

CDR3 protein: CATSRGQYNEQFF
V gene: TRBV15
J gene: TRBJ2-1

CDR3 protein: CSANRLTIYNEQFF
V gene: TRBV20-1
J gene: TRBJ2-1

CDR3 protein: CASGGQDTGELFF
V gene: TRBV6-4
J gene: TRBJ2-2

CDR3 protein: CASSLGAVPGGETQYF
V gene: TRBV11-2
J gene: TRBJ2-5

CDR3 protein: CASSLAIAGASYEQYF
V gene: TRBV7-2
J gene: TRBJ2-7

CDR3 protein: CASISGGNTDTQYF
V gene: TRBV5-6
J gene: TRBJ2-3

CDR3 protein: CASSTRGGGSPLHF
V gene: TRBV27
J gene: TRBJ1-6

CDR3 protein: CSASKGTTYEQYF
V gene: TRBV20-1
J gene: TRBJ2-7

CDR3 protein: CASSGGNRDRVTDTQYF
V gene: TRBV6-1
J gene: TRBJ2-3

CDR3 protein: CASSPGTGELSNYGYTF
V gene: TRBV19
J gene: TRBJ1-2

CDR3 protein: CASSPQGDVSYTF
V gene: TRBV7-2
J gene: TRBJ1-2

CDR3 protein: CASSLVEAQKLFF
V gene: TRBV7-2
J gene: TRBJ2-2

CDR3 protein: CASSQVAIGGGGIAEQYF
V gene: TRBV4-2
J gene: TRBJ2-7

CDR3 protein: CASRPSGRATEAFF
V gene: TRBV6-1
J gene: TRBJ1-1

CDR3 protein: CSAPQRETQYF
V gene: TRBV20-1
J gene: TRBJ2-5

CDR3 protein: CASSHGGLNEKLFF
V gene: TRBV3-1
J gene: TRBJ1-4

CDR3 protein: CAWSVHRGTGELFF
V gene: TRBV30
J gene: TRBJ2-2

CDR3 protein: CASSLVMGATDTQYF
V gene: TRBV5-1
J gene: TRBJ2-3

CDR3 protein: CASGYPLSYEQYF
V gene: TRBV30
J gene: TRBJ2-7

CDR3 protein: CASSLEMQITGELFF
V gene: TRBV5-4
J gene: TRBJ2-2

CDR3 protein: CASSGGGRYTTQYF
V gene: TRBV12-3/TRBV12-4
J gene: TRBJ2-3

CDR3 protein: CASRDFPRVGTGELFF
V gene: TRBV6-1
J gene: TRBJ2-2